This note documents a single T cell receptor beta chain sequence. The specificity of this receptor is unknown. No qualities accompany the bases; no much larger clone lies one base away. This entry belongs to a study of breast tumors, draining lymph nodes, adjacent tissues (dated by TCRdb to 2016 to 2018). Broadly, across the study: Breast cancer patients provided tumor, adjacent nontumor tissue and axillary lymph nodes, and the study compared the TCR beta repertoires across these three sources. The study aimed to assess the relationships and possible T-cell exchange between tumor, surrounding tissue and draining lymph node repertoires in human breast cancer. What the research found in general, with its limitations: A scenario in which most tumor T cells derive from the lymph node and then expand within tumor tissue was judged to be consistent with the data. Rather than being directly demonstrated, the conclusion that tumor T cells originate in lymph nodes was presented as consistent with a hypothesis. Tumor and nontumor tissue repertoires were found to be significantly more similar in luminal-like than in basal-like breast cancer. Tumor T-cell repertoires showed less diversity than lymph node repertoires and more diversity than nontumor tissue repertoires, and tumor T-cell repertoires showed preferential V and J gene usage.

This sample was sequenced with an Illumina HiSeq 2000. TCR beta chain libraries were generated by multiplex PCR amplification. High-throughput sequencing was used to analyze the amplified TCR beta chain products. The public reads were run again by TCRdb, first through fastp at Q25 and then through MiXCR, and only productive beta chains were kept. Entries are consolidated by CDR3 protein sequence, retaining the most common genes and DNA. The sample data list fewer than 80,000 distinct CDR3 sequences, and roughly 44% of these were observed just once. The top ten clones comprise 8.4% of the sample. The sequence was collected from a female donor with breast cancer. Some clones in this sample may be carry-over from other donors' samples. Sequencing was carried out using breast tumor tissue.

CDR3 loop: CASRRGRGGVTTNEKLFF. The DNA is TGTGCCAGCAGGCGTGGGAGGGGGGGGGTAACAACTAATGAAAAACTGTTTTTT. The chain uses TRBV7-3 and TRBJ1-4; tentative D gene TRBD1, with 6 bases matching. CDR3 length: 18 amino acids, cysteine to phenylalanine. The read is trimmed to its CDR3 DNA, 54 bases read in frame from base 1. The germline V gene encodes CDR1 SGHTA and CDR2 FQGTGA. The junction carries 20 bases between V and J, which are trimmed by 6 bases and 0 bases respectively.